The 11 T cell receptor beta chains given below trace back to one sample, sequenced in a study of cytomegalovirus exposure and HLA in healthy donors. PCR used 60 Vbeta primers and 13 Jbeta primers. Some clones are missing from TCRdb's copy, which holds only in-frame ones; the method was immunoSEQ multiplex PCR. In total, the table holds under 90,000 clones. Sequencing input: PBMCs. The receptors were sampled from a man aged 45 to 65 in good health and CMV-seropositive.

The chain employs TRBV2 and TRBJ1-2; 8 positions match TRBD1. The CDR3 spans 11 residues. Looked up from germline, CDR1 is SNHLY and CDR2 is FYNNEI. V lost 7 bases, J lost 8 bases, and 3 bases stayed unmatched. CDR3 amino acids: CASKAGGGYTF. The CDR3 DNA reads as TGTGCCAGCAAGGCAGGGGGCGGCTACACCTTC.

This chain uses TRBV29-1 with TRBJ2-5, with 10 bases fitting TRBD2. Germline V lookup: CDR1 SQVTM, CDR2 ANQGSEA. Germline trimming cut 7 bases from V and 4 bases from J; bases unmatched to any gene: 9. CDR3 length: 14 amino acids. The CDR3 region is CSADLAGVRETQYF. The CDR3 DNA follows: TGCAGCGCGGATCTAGCGGGAGTACGAGAGACCCAGTACTTC.

The chain has TRBV6-5 and TRBJ2-7, with TRBD2 as a possible D gene (5 bases). In germline, CDR1 is MNHEY, CDR2 SVGAGI. Trimming stripped 10 bases from V and 3 bases from J, with 16 bases between. The CDR3 has 13 amino acids. The CDR3 loop is CATSSNTIYEQYF. Here the CDR3 DNA reads TGTGCCACTAGCAGCAACACAATCTACGAGCAGTACTTC.

The chain combines TRBV18 with TRBJ2-2, with D perhaps TRBD1 (6 bases). V lost 4 bases and J lost 9, with 21 bases in between. CDR1 and CDR2 (germline): KGHSH, LQKENI. The CDR3 is made up of 16 amino acids. CDR3 bases: TGTGCCAGCTCACTACTCGCCGCAGGGGCCCGACGGGAGCTGTTTTTT. It is translated as CASSLLAAGARRELFF.

V is TRBV28 and J is TRBJ2-5; 7 bases align to TRBD2. The CDR3 runs to 16 residues. Germline trimming cut 2 bases from V and 2 bases from J; bases unmatched to any gene: 8. CDR1 MDHEN and CDR2 SYDVKM come from the germline V gene. DNA of the CDR3: TGTGCCAGCAGTTTAAATCGGGGGGAAAGGCAAGAGACCCAGTACTTC. Encoded protein: CASSLNRGERQETQYF.

The V and J genes are TRBV4-1 and TRBJ2-3; 7 nucleotides match TRBD2. Germline assignment: CDR1 MGHRA and CDR2 YSYEKL. V lost 2 bases and J lost 7; bases outside the gene matches: 9. CDR3 size: 15 residues. CDR3 amino acids: CASSQSGAEANTQYF. The CDR3 DNA is TGCGCCAGCAGCCAAAGCGGGGCCGAGGCAAATACGCAGTATTTT.

The rearrangement uses TRBV14 and TRBJ1-5; no firm D call. This CDR3 comprises 13 residues. Looked up from germline, CDR1 is SGHDN and CDR2 is FVKESK. Trimming left V 0 bases short and J 3 bases short, with 3 bases between. The DNA of the CDR3 is TGTGCCAGCAGCCAAGATCTCAATCAGCCCCAGCATTTT. Protein product: CASSQDLNQPQHF. The entire variable domain, with the rest obtained from reference TRBV14 and TRBJ1-5, is as follows: EAGVTQFPSHSVIEKGQTVTLRCDPISGHDNLYWYRRVMGKEIKFLLHFVKESKQDESGMPNNRFLAERTGGTYSTLKVQPAELEDSGVYFCASSQDLNQPQHFGDGTRLSIL.

The chain is built from TRBV19 and TRBJ2-7; the D gene is possibly TRBD2 (6 bases). The germline gives CDR1 LNHDA, CDR2 SQIVND (reference sequence). The CDR3 loop spans 15 amino acids. Trimming took off 5 bases at V and 2 bases at J, with 16 bases between the two ends. The DNA for the CDR3 is TGTGCCAGTAGTCCTCTTTCGGGGGAACCCTACGAGCAGTACTTC. Its translation is CASSPLSGEPYEQYF.

This rearrangement joins TRBV10-1 to TRBJ2-2, with a possible D match to TRBD1 (5 bases). This CDR3 comprises 15 residues. CDR1 and CDR2 (germline): WNHNN, SYGVQD (reference sequence). V was cut by 0 bases and J by 5 bases, with 10 bases left in between. The CDR3 loop reads CASSESRGSTGELFF. The CDR3 DNA reads TGCGCCAGCAGTGAGTCAAGGGGCTCAACCGGGGAGCTGTTTTTT.

CDR3 residues: CASSFSQGIEAFF. The DNA for the CDR3 is TGTGCCAGCAGCTTCTCACAGGGAATTGAAGCTTTCTTT. The chain carries TRBV7-2 and TRBJ1-1, with D possibly being TRBD1 (6 bases). The CDR3 is made up of 13 amino acids. Deletions cut 3 bases from V and 7 bases from J, with 12 bases between. Germline V gene data show CDR1 as SGHTA and CDR2 as FQGNSA. Complete variable domain (other parts from reference TRBV7-2 and TRBJ1-1): GAGVSQSPSNKVTEKGKDVELRCDPISGHTALYWYRQSLGQGLEFLIYFQGNSAPDKSGLPSDRFSAERTGGSVSTLTIQRTQQEDSAVYLCASSFSQGIEAFFGQGTRLTVV.

The V and J genes are TRBV6-5 and TRBJ2-7; 7 bases fit TRBD2. J lost 4 bases, V lost 4 bases, and 7 bases had no gene match. This CDR3 is built from 14 residues. CDR1 MNHEY and CDR2 SVGAGI come from the germline V gene. The CDR3 here is CASSSSLAPYEQYV. For the CDR3, the DNA is TGTGCCAGCAGTTCCTCACTAGCGCCGTACGAGCAGTACGTC.